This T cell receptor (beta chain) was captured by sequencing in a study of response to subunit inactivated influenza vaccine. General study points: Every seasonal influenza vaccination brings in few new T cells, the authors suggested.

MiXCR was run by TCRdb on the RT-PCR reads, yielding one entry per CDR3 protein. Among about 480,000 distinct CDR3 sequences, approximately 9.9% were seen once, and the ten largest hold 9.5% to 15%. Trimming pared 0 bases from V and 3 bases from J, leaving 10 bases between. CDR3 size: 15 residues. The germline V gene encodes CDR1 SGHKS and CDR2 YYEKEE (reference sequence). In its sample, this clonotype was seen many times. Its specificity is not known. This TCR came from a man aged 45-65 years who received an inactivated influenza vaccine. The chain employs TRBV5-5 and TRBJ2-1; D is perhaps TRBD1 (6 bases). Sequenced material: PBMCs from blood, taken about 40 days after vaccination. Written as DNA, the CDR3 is TGTGCCAGCAGCTTGGCAGGGGCAAACTACAATGAGCAGTTCTTC. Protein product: CASSLAGANYNEQFF.